This T cell receptor (beta chain) was sequenced for a study of cytomegalovirus exposure and HLA in healthy donors. Findings of the study overall: Available immune exposure information was restricted to CMV serostatus only. Associated with HLA alleles at 0.05 false discovery rate in a later analysis were 16,951 TCR beta sequences.

This clone was found once. The antigen remains unidentified. PCR primers comprised 60 Vbeta and 13 Jbeta primers. The assay was immunoSEQ multiplex PCR, and TCRdb's table has in-frame clones only and misses some. The table has roughly 200,000 clones, over 60% seen once; the top ten hold roughly 2%. CDR1 is PRHDT and CDR2 is FYEKMQ in the germline V gene (reference sequence). There are 15 residues in the CDR3. V shed 4 bases and J 0 bases; nucleotides not matched to a gene: 5. At collection, donors were nominally healthy, but unrecorded immune exposures were probable. V and J are TRBV13 and TRBJ2-7, with TRBD1 identical over 8 bases. The source material was PBMCs. This TCR was sampled from a woman aged 25 to 39 in good health and CMV-seropositive. CDR3: CASSSTGANSYEQYF. The CDR3 DNA reads as TGTGCCAGCAGCTCGACAGGGGCGAACTCCTACGAGCAGTACTTC.